These 20 T cell receptor beta chains share one sample of origin, sequenced in a study of T cell responses to AZD1222 COVID-19 vaccine. Repertoires were generated with immunoSEQ multiplex PCR, while TCRdb's copy carries only in-frame clones and drops some. The sample holds some 150,000 clones; 85% are singletons and the top ten take roughly 8.7%. Sequencing used peripheral blood, obtained 28 days after the second dose of the MenACWY control vaccine. These TCRs come from an adult who received the MenACWY meningococcal vaccine as a control.

This chain connects TRBV19 to TRBJ1-1; no definite D call. CDR3 length: 15 residues. The V gene's germline CDR1 is LNHDA and CDR2 SQIVND (reference sequence). Trimming left V 2 bases short and J 0 bases short, with 10 bases between. As DNA, the CDR3 is TGTGCCAGTAGTATACAGAAAGGGATGAACACTGAAGCTTTCTTT. The encoded protein is CASSIQKGMNTEAFF.

The chain couples TRBV5-6 to TRBJ2-7; 8 nucleotides line up with TRBD1. J lost 4 bases, V lost 2 bases, and 11 bases had no gene match. The CDR3 has 16 amino acids. Germline CDR1 SGHDT, CDR2 YYEEEE. As DNA, the CDR3 is TGTGCCAGCAGCTTTGGTGACAGGGGTTTAGTTTACGAGCAGTACGTC. Protein: CASSFGDRGLVYEQYV.

V and J are TRBV6-5 and TRBJ2-1, with TRBD2 matching 12 bases. The V and J ends lost 5 bases and 5 bases, in that order; junction bases with no gene match: 4. This CDR3 contains 15 residues. Germline loops: CDR1 MNHEY, CDR2 SVGAGI. For the CDR3, the DNA is TGTGCCAGCAGTAGACTAGCGGGGGACCACAATGAGCAGTTCTTC. Its translation: CASSRLAGDHNEQFF.

The V call is TRBV6-5, the J call TRBJ1-2; D not certain. The CDR3 sequence is 14 residues long. CDR1 and CDR2 (germline): MNHEY, SVGAGI. V was cut by 6 bases and J by 2 bases, with 13 bases left in between. The CDR3 spells CASSPEIVNYGYTF. The DNA for the CDR3 is TGTGCCAGCAGCCCCGAGATCGTAAACTATGGCTACACCTTC.

This clone turned up a few times. CDR3 sequence: CASSFSTGEKLFF. CDR3 nucleotides: TGTGCCAGCAGTTTCTCAACCGGTGAAAAACTGTTTTTT. The chain combines TRBV2 with TRBJ1-4; D gene uncertain. CDR1 is SNHLY and CDR2 is FYNNEI in the germline V gene. Trimming stripped 5 bases from V and 7 bases from J, with 11 bases between. The CDR3 has 13 residues.

J is TRBJ1-1 and V is TRBV21-1; the D call in the table, TRBD1, was not verified against the DNA. TRBV21-1 is a listed pseudogene. The CDR3 contains 16 residues. The CDR3 loop reads CASSKENAGGFTEAFF. For the CDR3, the DNA is TGTGCCAGCAGCAAAGAAAATGCAGGGGGATTCACTGAAGCTTTCTTT.

This sequence joins TRBV7-3 and TRBJ2-1; 10 bases are shared with TRBD2. V shed 3 bases, J shed 7 bases, and the junction held 6 bases outside the gene matches. The CDR3 contains 15 residues. CDR1 is SGHTA, CDR2 FQGTGA, per germline. The CDR3 sequence: CASSFLAGAGNEQFF. The CDR3 DNA reads as TGTGCCAGCAGCTTCCTAGCGGGAGCTGGAAATGAGCAGTTCTTC.

The chain carries TRBV28 and TRBJ1-1; the D is unclear. Germline V gene sequence: CDR1 MDHEN, CDR2 SYDVKM. The V end lost 3 bases, the J end lost 5 bases, and 13 bases lay between the germline ends. The CDR3 consists of 14 residues. The CDR3 sequence: CASSFDNLRTEAFF. The CDR3 DNA sequence: TGTGCCAGCAGTTTCGACAATTTGAGGACTGAAGCTTTCTTT.

V is TRBV7-3 and J is TRBJ1-1, with D possibly being TRBD1 (6 bases). Trimming removed 5 bases at V and 6 bases at J, with 22 bases between. The germline V gene has CDR1 SGHTA and CDR2 FQGTGA. This CDR3 is built from 16 residues. The DNA of the CDR3 is TGTGCCAGCAGCCCCGTTCGGCGGCATCCAGGGGCTGAAGCTTTCTTT. Translating gives CASSPVRRHPGAEAFF.

The chain carries TRBV6-5 and TRBJ2-1; D possibly corresponds to TRBD1 (5 bases). V was trimmed by 4 bases and J by 1 base, leaving 14 bases between them. The germline gives CDR1 MNHEY, CDR2 SVGAGI. The CDR3 totals 16 residues. CDR3 nucleotides: TGTGCCAGCAGTTCGGTCAAGGGGATGTCCTACAATGAGCAGTTCTTC. This codes for CASSSVKGMSYNEQFF.

The rearrangement uses TRBV9 and TRBJ2-2; perhaps TRBD1 as D (5 bases). Germline V gene data show CDR1 as SGDLS and CDR2 as YYNGEE. V was shortened by 0 bases and J by 6 bases, with 9 bases between the two germline ends. The CDR3 sequence is 14 residues long. CDR3 region: CASSVGGIAGELFF. CDR3 sequence (DNA): TGTGCCAGCAGCGTAGGGGGCATCGCCGGGGAGCTGTTTTTT.

There are a few counts of this clone. The gene calls are TRBV5-4 and TRBJ2-2; D is possibly TRBD1 (5 bases). The CDR3 extends over 15 amino acids. CDR1 and CDR2 from the germline V gene are SGHNT and YYREEE (reference sequence). V lost 0 bases and J 6 bases, leaving 12 bases between the germline ends. For the CDR3, the DNA is TGTGCCAGCAGCTTGGAACCCCTAGGGGCCGGGGAGCTGTTTTTT. Its protein is CASSLEPLGAGELFF.

This sequence joins TRBV13 and TRBJ2-1, with 7 bases aligning to TRBD2. This CDR3 has 17 residues. V trimming: 5 bases; J trimming: 1 base; junction bases outside the gene matches: 11. Germline V gene data show CDR1 as PRHDT and CDR2 as FYEKMQ (reference sequence). CDR3 sequence: CASSRRMLAVSYNEQFF. The CDR3 DNA reads as TGTGCCAGCAGCAGAAGGATGCTAGCGGTGTCCTACAATGAGCAGTTCTTC.

This clone has a single count. The V and J genes are TRBV6-5 and TRBJ2-7; D is ambiguous. Trimming removed 6 bases at V and 0 bases at J, with 9 bases between. This CDR3 has 13 amino acids. Germline CDR1 MNHEY, CDR2 SVGAGI. The CDR3 DNA reads as TGTGCCAGCAGCCACGACGCCTCCTACGAGCAGTACGTC. Translated, it gives CASSHDASYEQYV.

CDR3: CASSWTPPESEDTQYF. The CDR3 DNA reads as TGTGCCAGCAGTTGGACCCCTCCGGAATCAGAAGATACGCAGTATTTT. The chain joins TRBV6-2 or TRBV6-3 to TRBJ2-3; D call uncertain. V was shortened by 4 bases and J by 5 bases, with 19 bases between the two germline ends. Germline V gene data show CDR1 as MNHEY and CDR2 as SVGEGT. This CDR3 has 16 amino acids.

The chain links TRBV7-9 to TRBJ2-7, with 11 bases identical to TRBD2. The CDR3 extends over 15 amino acids. The ends lost 5 bases at V and 9 bases at J; junction bases unmatched: 12. Germline CDR1 and CDR2: SEHNR and FQNEAQ (reference sequence). CDR3 bases: TGTGCCAGCAGCCCGACTAGCGGGACTACTAGGGGGCAGTACTTC. Translated, it gives CASSPTSGTTRGQYF.

The chain combines TRBV10-1 with TRBJ2-2, with D perhaps TRBD1 (5 bases). Trimming shortened V by 8 bases and J by 4 bases, and 17 bases separated the two germline ends. Germline lookup yields CDR1 WNHNN and CDR2 SYGVQD (reference sequence). The CDR3 length is 15 residues. CDR3 in DNA: TGCGCCAGCTCTAACCCCGACAGAATCACCGGGGAGCTGTTTTTT. This gives the protein CASSNPDRITGELFF.

This chain joins TRBV7-6 and TRBJ1-5; the match to TRBD1 covers 9 bases. Germline CDR1 SGHVS, CDR2 FNYEAQ. V trimming: 5 bases; J trimming: 1 base; junction bases outside the gene matches: 6. There are 16 residues in the CDR3. CDR3 region: CASSQSQGASNQPQHF. CDR3 in DNA: TGTGCCAGCAGCCAATCACAGGGGGCGAGCAATCAGCCCCAGCATTTT.

In this sample, this clone turned up once. The V and J genes are TRBV19 and TRBJ1-1; no clear D gene. V was pared by 5 bases and J by 0 bases, with 10 bases between. This CDR3 contains 14 residues. Per the germline V gene, CDR1 is LNHDA and CDR2 is SQIVND (reference sequence). CDR3 in DNA: TGTGCCAGTAGTCCTAGATTCATGAACACTGAAGCTTTCTTT. Its translation: CASSPRFMNTEAFF.

The chain recombines TRBV9 with TRBJ2-1; 7 bases map to TRBD2. The V gene end was trimmed by 3 bases and the J gene end by 0 bases; junction bases not matched to a gene: 3. The CDR3 totals 15 residues. Germline V CDR1 and CDR2: SGDLS, YYNGEE. CDR3 in DNA: TGTGCCAGCAGCGAGGGCGGGAGCTCCTACAATGAGCAGTTCTTC. This sequence encodes CASSEGGSSYNEQFF.